The present TCR beta chain was sequenced within a study of memory CD4+ T cells and cytomegalovirus serostatus. The study's findings and limits: CD4+ memory repertoires contained about 40% of the roughly 150 reported CMV TCRbeta sequences.

The CDR3 extends over 16 amino acids. V was trimmed by 2 bases and J by 7 bases, leaving 19 bases between them. Germline-derived CDR1 and CDR2 are PRHDT and FYEKMQ (reference sequence). The sort gate was single viable CD3+CD4+CD8-CD45RO+ cells for memory CD4+ T cells. Serum IgG to CMV pp150, pp28, p38 and p52 defined serostatus. In the case of this clone: No antigen is known for it.

Clones were read by immunoSEQ multiplex PCR, and TCRdb kept only the in-frame ones, dropping some. This sample has over 65,000 clones, with about 78% found just once. Sequenced sample: memory CD4+ T cells from blood. The TCR comes from an adult in good health and CMV-seropositive. J is TRBJ2-3 and V is TRBV13; D is undetermined. CDR3 in DNA: TGTGCCAGCAGCTTACCGCGGTCGGGTTTACGACATACGCAGTATTTT. It codes for CASSLPRSGLRHTQYF.